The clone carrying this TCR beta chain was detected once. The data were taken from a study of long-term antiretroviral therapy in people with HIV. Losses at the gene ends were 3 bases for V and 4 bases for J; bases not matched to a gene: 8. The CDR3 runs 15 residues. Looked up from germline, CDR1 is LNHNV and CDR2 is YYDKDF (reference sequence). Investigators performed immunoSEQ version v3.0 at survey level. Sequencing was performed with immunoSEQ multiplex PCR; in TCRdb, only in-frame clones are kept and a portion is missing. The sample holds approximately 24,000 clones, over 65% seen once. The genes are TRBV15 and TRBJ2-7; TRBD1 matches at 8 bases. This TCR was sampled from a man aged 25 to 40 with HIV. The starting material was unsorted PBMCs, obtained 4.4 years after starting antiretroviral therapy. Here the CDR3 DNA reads TGTGCCACCAGCAGTCACTTAGGACAGGGTTACGAGCAGTACTTC. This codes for CATSSHLGQGYEQYF. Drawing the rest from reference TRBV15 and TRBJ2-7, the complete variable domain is DAMVIQNPRYQVTQFGKPVTLSCSQTLNHNVMYWYQQKSSQAPKLLFHYYDKDFNNEADTPDNFQSRRPNTSFCFLDIRSPGLGDTAMYLCATSSHLGQGYEQYFGPGTRLTVT.